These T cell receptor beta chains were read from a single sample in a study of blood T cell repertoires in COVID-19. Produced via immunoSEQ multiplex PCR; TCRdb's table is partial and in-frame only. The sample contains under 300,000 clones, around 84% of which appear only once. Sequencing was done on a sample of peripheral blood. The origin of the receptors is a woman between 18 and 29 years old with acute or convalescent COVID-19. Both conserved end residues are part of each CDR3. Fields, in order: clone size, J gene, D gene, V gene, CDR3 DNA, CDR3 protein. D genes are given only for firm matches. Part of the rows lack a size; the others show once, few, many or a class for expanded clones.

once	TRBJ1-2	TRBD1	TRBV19	TGTGCCAGTAGTTCAAGGGACAGGGTCACCTTC	CASSSRDRVTF
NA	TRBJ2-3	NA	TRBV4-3	TGCGCCAGCAGCCGGAACGGAAGGACTCGCACAGATACGCAGTATTTT	CASSRNGRTRTDTQYF
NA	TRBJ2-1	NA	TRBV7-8	TGTGCCAGCAGCCAGGAGGGGGCCCCCTACAATGAGCAGTTCTTC	CASSQEGAPYNEQFF
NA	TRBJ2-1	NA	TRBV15	TGTGCCACCGGATCCACTACTTCCAATGAGCAGTTCTTC	CATGSTTSNEQFF
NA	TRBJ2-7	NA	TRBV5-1	TGCGCCAGCAGCTTGGATGGGGGGACCTACGAGCAGTACTTC	CASSLDGGTYEQYF
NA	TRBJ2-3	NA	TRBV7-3	TGTGCCAGCAGCGAAGAGGGCACAGATACGCAGTATTTT	CASSEEGTDTQYF
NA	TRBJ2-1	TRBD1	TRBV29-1	TGCAGCGCATACCGGGACAGGGTCTACAATGAGCAGTTCTTC	CSAYRDRVYNEQFF
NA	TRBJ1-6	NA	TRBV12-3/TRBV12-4	TGTGCCAGCAGGGGCGGGCCGGCAGCCCTCCACTTT	CASRGGPAALHF
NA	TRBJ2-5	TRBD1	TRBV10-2	TGCGCCAGCACCCAGGGACAGGCCTGGGAGACCCAGTACTTC	CASTQGQAWETQYF
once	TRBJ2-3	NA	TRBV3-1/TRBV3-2	TGTGCCAGCAGCCTTGGGGGGACTTCTCGTGAGACGCAGTATTTT	CASSLGGTSRETQYF
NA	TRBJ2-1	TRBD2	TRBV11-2	TGTGCCAGCAGCTCCCTAGGGGGGACTAGCGCCCATGAGCAGTTCTTC	CASSSLGGTSAHEQFF
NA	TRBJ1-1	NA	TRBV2	TGTGCCAGCACGGGGGACGGGCGGAACACTGAAGCTTTCTTT	CASTGDGRNTEAFF
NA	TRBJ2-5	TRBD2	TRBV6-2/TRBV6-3	TGTGCCAGCAGTTTTACTAGCGGGAGTTGGGGGACCCAGTACTTC	CASSFTSGSWGTQYF
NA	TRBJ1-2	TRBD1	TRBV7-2	TGTGCCAGCAGCTTAGTCCGTGGGACAGCTGGCTATGGCTACACCTTC	CASSLVRGTAGYGYTF
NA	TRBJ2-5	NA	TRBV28	TGTGCCAGCAGGCTTGGACAGCCTGGGGAGACCCAGTACTTC	CASRLGQPGETQYF
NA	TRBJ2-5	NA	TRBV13	TGTGCCAGCAGCTTACTGTACAGGAACCAAGAGACCCAGTACTTC	CASSLLYRNQETQYF
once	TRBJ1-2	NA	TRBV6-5	TGTGCCAGCAGTTACTCGAGAGGGTTGGCCAAGCATGGCTACACCTTC	CASSYSRGLAKHGYTF
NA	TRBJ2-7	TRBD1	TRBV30	TGTGCCTGGAGTCCCGGGACAGGGTCCTACGAGCAGTACTTC	CAWSPGTGSYEQYF
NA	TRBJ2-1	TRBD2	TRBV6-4	TGTGCCAGCAGGAGAACTAGCGGGGGTTTACAGTTCTTC	CASRRTSGGLQFF
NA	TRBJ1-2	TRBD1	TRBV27	TGTGCCAGCAGTCCCCGGACAGGGGGGACCTATGGCTACACCTTC	CASSPRTGGTYGYTF
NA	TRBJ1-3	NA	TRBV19	TGTGCCAGTAGTGCCTCTCTCCTAAGCTCTGGAAACACCATATATTTT	CASSASLLSSGNTIYF
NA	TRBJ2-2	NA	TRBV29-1	TGCAGCATCGCAGGAAACACCGGGGAGCTGTTTTTT	CSIAGNTGELFF
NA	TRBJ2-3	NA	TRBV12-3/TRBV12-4	TGTGCCAGCAGTTTATTAGCCACAGATACGCAGTATTTT	CASSLLATDTQYF
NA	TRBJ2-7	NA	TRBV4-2	TGTGCCAGCAGCCAAGCCCTCGGGGGGCTGGTTTACGAGCAGTACTTC	CASSQALGGLVYEQYF
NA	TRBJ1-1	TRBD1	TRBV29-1	TGCAGCGTCAAGGGACAGGGGACAGCTGAAGCTTTCTTT	CSVKGQGTAEAFF
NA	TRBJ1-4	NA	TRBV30	TGTGCCTGGGGTTATTTCGGGGGGAATGAAAAACTGTTTTTT	CAWGYFGGNEKLFF
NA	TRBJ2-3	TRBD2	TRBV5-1	TGCGCCAGCAGCTTGGAGCTAGCGGGACCAGATACGCAGTATTTT	CASSLELAGPDTQYF
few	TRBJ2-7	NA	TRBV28	TGTGCCAGCGGCAACTACGAGCAGTACTTC	CASGNYEQYF
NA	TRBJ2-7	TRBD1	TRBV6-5	TGTGCCAGCAGTTTACAGGGGGCCTACGAGCAGTACTTC	CASSLQGAYEQYF
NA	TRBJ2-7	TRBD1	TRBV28	TGTGCCAGCAGGGGGACAGGGGTTGGGGAGCAGTACTTC	CASRGTGVGEQYF
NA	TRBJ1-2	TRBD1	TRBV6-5	TGTGCCAGCCGGACAGGGGGTTACTATGGCTACACCTTC	CASRTGGYYGYTF
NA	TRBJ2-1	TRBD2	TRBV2	TGTGGGGAAGCTAGCGGGCTGTACAATGAGCAGTTCTTC	CGEASGLYNEQFF
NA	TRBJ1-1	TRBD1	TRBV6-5	TGTGCCAGCAGACAGGGGGACTTGAACACTGAAGCTTTCTTT	CASRQGDLNTEAFF
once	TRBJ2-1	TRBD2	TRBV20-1	TGCAGTGCTAGTTTCGCGGGAGATATGTATGAGCAGTTCTTC	CSASFAGDMYEQFF
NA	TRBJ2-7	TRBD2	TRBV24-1	TGTGCCACCAGTGATCCCGCCCGACCGGGAGGGGAGCAGTACTTC	CATSDPARPGGEQYF
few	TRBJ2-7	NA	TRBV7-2	TGTGCCAGCAGCTTGGTGACTTACGAGCAGTACTTC	CASSLVTYEQYF
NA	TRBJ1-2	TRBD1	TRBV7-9	TGTGCCAGCAGACGGCTGACAGGGAACTATGGCTACACCTTC	CASRRLTGNYGYTF
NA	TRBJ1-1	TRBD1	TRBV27	TGTGCCAGCACCCCTAGGGGACAGGGCCGGGCCACTGAAGCTTTCTTT	CASTPRGQGRATEAFF
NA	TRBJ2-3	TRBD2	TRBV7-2	TGTGCCAGCAGCTCGTTAGCGGGGCCTAGCACAGATACGCAGTATTTT	CASSSLAGPSTDTQYF
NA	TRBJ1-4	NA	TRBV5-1	TGCGCCAGCAGCTTGGTGGGGTATCAGGGTGAAAAACTGTTTTTT	CASSLVGYQGEKLFF
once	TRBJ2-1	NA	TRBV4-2	TGTGCCAGCAGCCAAGCGGGACTCTACAATGAGCAGTTCTTC	CASSQAGLYNEQFF
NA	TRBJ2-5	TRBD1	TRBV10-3	TGTGCCATAAGGTTAGGGGGCGAAGAGACCCAGTACTTC	CAIRLGGEETQYF